This entry describes one T cell receptor (beta chain). Its antigen is currently unknown. Germline V gene lookup returns CDR1 DFQATT and CDR2 SNEGSKA (reference sequence). The CDR3 extends over 13 amino acids. V shed 3 bases and J shed 8 bases, with 11 bases lying between them. These data originate in a study of T-cell memory formation after mild COVID-19. Findings and caveats of the study: CD8+ contracting clones occupied EMRA, while CD4+ ones occupied mainly CM and EM.

TCRdb independently ran MiXCR on the 5' RACE reads; one entry per CDR3 protein. This table has about 410,000 distinct CDR3 sequences, roughly 17% appearing once. What was sequenced was PBMCs or a T cell subset sorted from them (not recorded which). This chain links TRBV20-1 with TRBJ1-6; possibly TRBD1 for D (5 bases). This TCR was recovered from a man younger than 30 who had mild COVID-19 (a few samples of this study predate the infection). Cell type and time point are not known. This chain's CDR3 is CSARQGLDSPLHF. The DNA for the CDR3 is TGCAGTGCTAGGCAGGGCCTTGATTCACCCCTCCACTTT.